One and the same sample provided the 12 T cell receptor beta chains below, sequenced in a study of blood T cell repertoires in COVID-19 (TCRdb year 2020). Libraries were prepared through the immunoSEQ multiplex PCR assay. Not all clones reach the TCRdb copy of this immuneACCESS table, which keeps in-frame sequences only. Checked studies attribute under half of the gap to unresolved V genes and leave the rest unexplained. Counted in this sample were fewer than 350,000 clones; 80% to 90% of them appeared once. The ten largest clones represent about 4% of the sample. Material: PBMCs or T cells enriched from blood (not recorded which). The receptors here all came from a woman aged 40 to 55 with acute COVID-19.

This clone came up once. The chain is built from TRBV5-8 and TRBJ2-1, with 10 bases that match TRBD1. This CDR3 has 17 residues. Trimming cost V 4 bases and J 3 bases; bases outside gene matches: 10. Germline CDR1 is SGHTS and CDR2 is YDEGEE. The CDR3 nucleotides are TGTGCCAGCAGCCCCCTTCCCGGACAGGGGGTCTACAATGAGCAGTTCTTC. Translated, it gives CASSPLPGQGVYNEQFF.

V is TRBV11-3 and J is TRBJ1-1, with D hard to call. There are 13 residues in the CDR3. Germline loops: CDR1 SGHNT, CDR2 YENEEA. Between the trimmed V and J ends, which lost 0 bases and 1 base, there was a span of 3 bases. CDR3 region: CASSLDRNTEAFF. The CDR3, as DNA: TGTGCCAGCAGCTTAGATAGGAACACTGAAGCTTTCTTT.

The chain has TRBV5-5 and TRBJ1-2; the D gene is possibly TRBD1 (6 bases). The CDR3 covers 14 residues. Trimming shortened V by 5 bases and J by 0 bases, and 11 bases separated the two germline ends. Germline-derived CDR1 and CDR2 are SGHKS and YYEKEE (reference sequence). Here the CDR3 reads CASRGTLANYGYTF. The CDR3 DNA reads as TGTGCCAGCAGGGGGACACTAGCTAACTATGGCTACACCTTC.

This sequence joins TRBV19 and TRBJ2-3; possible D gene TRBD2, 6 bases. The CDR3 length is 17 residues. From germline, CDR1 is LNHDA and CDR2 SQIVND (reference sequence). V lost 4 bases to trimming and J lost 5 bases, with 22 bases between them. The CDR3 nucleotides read TGTGCCAGTAGTACGACGGGGACTGGAAGCTTTCAAGATACGCAGTATTTT. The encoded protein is CASSTTGTGSFQDTQYF. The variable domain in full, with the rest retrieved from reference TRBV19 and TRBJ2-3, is DGGITQSPKYLFRKEGQNVTLSCEQNLNHDAMYWYRQDPGQGLRLIYYSQIVNDFQKGDIAEGYSVSREKKESFPLTVTSAQKNPTAFYLCASSTTGTGSFQDTQYFGPGTRLTVL.

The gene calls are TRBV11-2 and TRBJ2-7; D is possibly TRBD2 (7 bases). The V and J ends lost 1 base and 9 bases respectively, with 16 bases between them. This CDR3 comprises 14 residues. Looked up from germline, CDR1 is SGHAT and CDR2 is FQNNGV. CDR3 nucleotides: TGTGCCAGCAGCTTAGTCTTTAGGGGGGGCACGCAGTACTTC. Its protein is CASSLVFRGGTQYF.

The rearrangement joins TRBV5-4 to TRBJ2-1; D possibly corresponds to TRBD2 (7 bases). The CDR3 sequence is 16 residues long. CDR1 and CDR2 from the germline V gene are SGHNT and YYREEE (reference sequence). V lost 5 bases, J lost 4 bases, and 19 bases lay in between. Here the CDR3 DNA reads TGTGCCAGCAGAAAGGAACGCGGGGGCGGGTACAATGAGCAGTTCTTC. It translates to CASRKERGGGYNEQFF.

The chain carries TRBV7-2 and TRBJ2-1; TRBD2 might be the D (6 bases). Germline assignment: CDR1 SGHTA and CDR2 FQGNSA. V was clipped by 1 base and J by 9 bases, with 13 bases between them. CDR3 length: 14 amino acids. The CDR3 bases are TGTGCCAGCAGCTTAGAGGAGGGAATCACTGAGCAGTTCTTC. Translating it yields CASSLEEGITEQFF.

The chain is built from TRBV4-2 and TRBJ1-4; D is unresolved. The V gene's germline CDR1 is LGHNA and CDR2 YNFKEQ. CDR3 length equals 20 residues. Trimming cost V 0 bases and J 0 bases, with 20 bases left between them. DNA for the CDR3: TGTGCCAGCAGCCAAGATCCTCTCGCAGTGATAATTGCAACTAATGAAAAACTGTTTTTT. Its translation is CASSQDPLAVIIATNEKLFF.

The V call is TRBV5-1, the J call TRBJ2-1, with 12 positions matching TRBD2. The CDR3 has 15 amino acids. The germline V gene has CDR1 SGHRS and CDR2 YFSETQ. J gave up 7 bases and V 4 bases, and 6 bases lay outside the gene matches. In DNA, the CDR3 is TGCGCCAGCAGCGCTACTAGCGGGGGGTTTAATGAGCAGTTCTTC. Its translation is CASSATSGGFNEQFF.

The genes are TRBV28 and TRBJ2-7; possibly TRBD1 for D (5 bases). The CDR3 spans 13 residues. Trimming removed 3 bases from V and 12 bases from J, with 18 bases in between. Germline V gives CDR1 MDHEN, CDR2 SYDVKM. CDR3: CASSFRTDSHRYF. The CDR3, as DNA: TGTGCCAGCAGTTTTCGAACCGACAGTCATCGGTACTTC.

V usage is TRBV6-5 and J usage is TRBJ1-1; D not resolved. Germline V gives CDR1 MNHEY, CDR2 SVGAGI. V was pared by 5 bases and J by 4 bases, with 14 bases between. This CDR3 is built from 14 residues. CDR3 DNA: TGTGCCAGCAGTCTCGACACGAGTCCCACTGAAGCTTTCTTT. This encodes CASSLDTSPTEAFF.

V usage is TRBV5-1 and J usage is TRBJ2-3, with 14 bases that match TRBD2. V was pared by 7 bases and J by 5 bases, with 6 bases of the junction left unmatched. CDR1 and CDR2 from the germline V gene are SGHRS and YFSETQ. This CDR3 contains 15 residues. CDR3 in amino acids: CASLPGTSGGDTQYF. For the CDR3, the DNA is TGCGCCAGCCTACCGGGGACTAGCGGGGGAGATACGCAGTATTTT.